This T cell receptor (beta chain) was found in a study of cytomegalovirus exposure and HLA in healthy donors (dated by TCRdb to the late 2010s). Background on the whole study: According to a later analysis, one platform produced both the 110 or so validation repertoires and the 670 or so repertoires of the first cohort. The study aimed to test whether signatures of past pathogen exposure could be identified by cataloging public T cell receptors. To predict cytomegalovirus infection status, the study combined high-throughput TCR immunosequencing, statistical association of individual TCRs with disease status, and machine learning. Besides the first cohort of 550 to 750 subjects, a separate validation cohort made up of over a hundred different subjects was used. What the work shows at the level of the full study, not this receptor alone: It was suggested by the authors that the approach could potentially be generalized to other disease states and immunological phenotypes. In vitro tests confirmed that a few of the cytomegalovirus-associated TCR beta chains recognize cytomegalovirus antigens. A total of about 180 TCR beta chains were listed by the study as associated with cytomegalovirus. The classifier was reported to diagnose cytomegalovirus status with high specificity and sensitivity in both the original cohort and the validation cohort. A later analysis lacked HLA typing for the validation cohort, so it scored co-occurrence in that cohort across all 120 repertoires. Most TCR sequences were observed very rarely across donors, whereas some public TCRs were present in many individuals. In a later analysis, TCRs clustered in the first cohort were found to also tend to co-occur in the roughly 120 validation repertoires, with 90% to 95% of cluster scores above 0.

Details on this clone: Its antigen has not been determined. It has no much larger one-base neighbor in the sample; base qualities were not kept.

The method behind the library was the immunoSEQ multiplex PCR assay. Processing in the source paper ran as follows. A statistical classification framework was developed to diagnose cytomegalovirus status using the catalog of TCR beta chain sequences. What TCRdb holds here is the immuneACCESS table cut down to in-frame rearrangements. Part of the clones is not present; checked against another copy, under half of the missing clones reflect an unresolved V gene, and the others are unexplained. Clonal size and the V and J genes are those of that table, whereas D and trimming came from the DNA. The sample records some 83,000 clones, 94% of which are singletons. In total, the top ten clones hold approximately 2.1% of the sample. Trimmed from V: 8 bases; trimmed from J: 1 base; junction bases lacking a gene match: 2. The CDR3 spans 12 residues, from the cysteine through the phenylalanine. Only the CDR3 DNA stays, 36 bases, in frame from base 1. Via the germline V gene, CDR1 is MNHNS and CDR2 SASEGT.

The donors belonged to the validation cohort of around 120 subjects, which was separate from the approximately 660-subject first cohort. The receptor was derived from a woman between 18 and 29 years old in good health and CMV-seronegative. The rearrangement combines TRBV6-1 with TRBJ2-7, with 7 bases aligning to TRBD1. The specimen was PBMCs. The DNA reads TGTGCCAGCCGGACAGGTTCCTACGAGCAGTACTTC. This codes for CASRTGSYEQYF.